The TCR beta chain described here comes from a study of control samples from healthy donors and cancer patients. Germline CDR1 LNHDA, CDR2 SQIVND (reference sequence). The CDR3 runs to 14 residues. V dropped 4 bases and J dropped 1; count of bases not matched to a gene: 2. Profiled with immunoSEQ multiplex PCR; TCRdb holds only in-frame clones, not every one. The sample contains about 160,000 clones, just under 95% of which appear only once. The source is a woman in her 40s in good health. The chain joins TRBV19 to TRBJ1-1; 8 nucleotides line up with TRBD1. Sequenced input: blood. In DNA form, the CDR3 reads TGTGCCAGTAGTACCGACAGGGGGAACACTGAAGCTTTCTTT. Encoded protein: CASSTDRGNTEAFF.